Presented here are 11 T cell receptor beta chains from one specimen sequenced in a study of vaccination effects on CD4 cells after COVID-19. These receptors lack a known antigen. Antigen-specific CD4+ T cells were expanded with viral peptide pools in the ViraFEST assay before sequencing. Isolating CD4+ T cells followed about 11 days of culture. Documented for the person is a PCR-confirmed SARS-CoV-2 infection occurring between March and December 2020. It was two doses of either the BNT162b2 or mRNA-1273 vaccine that participants received. Clones were sequenced by immunoSEQ multiplex PCR, and TCRdb holds only the in-frame ones, with some missing. This table holds approximately 16,000 clones, 76% found once. This specimen was CD4+ T cells from PBMCs cultured with HCoV-NL63 spike peptides, taken after COVID-19 vaccination. These receptors were collected from a human donor who had a prior SARS-CoV-2 infection.

In DNA, the CDR3 is TGTGCCAGCAGCCACGTGTGGCAGAAACAAGAGACCCAGTACTTC. Protein: CASSHVWQKQETQYF. The rearrangement uses TRBV11-3 and TRBJ2-5; D is undetermined. The CDR3 runs to 15 residues. Germline V CDR1 and CDR2: SGHNT, YENEEA. V was clipped by 5 bases and J by 2 bases, with 15 bases between them.

This chain joins TRBV5-4 and TRBJ2-1; 7 nucleotides agree with TRBD2. From germline, CDR1 is SGHNT and CDR2 YYREEE (reference sequence). J lost 1 base, V lost 5 bases, and 9 bases had no gene match. The CDR3 consists of 16 residues. The CDR3 region is CASRPGGIVSYNEQFF. CDR3 DNA sequence: TGTGCCAGCAGACCCGGGGGGATAGTTTCCTACAATGAGCAGTTCTTC.

The chain links TRBV11-3 to TRBJ2-1; D not certain. Germline V gene lookup returns CDR1 SGHNT and CDR2 YENEEA. This CDR3 comprises 11 residues. V dropped 2 bases and J dropped 8 bases, with 4 bases sitting between them. The CDR3 sequence is CASSLYYEQFF. CDR3 DNA: TGTGCCAGCAGCTTATACTATGAGCAGTTCTTC.

This clone was seen a single time. This chain joins TRBV2 and TRBJ2-1; TRBD2 might be the D (6 bases). The V and J ends lost 3 bases and 10 bases respectively, with 10 bases between them. Germline V gene sequence: CDR1 SNHLY, CDR2 FYNNEI. The CDR3 spans 12 residues. The CDR3 nucleotides are TGTGCCAGCAGTGAGGAAGCGGGCGAGCAGTTCTTC. The encoded protein is CASSEEAGEQFF.

V and J are TRBV5-1 and TRBJ2-1; 13 bases are shared with TRBD2. The CDR3 totals 18 residues. Germline CDR1 reads SGHRS; CDR2 reads YFSETQ. Trimming cost V 0 bases and J 8 bases; bases outside gene matches: 11. This CDR3 reads CASSLGTSGGTFLDEQFF. The DNA for the CDR3 is TGCGCCAGCAGCTTGGGGACTAGCGGGGGCACGTTTCTGGATGAGCAGTTCTTC.

The V gene is TRBV6-5, the J gene TRBJ2-1; a weak D match, TRBD2 (6 bases). V lost 5 bases to trimming and J lost 10 bases, with 15 bases between them. The CDR3 is made up of 13 amino acids. CDR1 and CDR2 from the germline V gene are MNHEY and SVGAGI. CDR3 protein: CASSPMGRGEQFF. In nucleotides, the CDR3 is TGTGCCAGCAGTCCCATGGGGCGGGGAGAGCAGTTCTTC.

The V gene is TRBV19, the J gene TRBJ1-2, with D uncertain. V dropped 6 bases and J dropped 0 bases, with 11 bases sitting between them. Germline V gives CDR1 LNHDA, CDR2 SQIVND (reference sequence). This CDR3 has 14 residues. The CDR3 is CASRAPKANYGYTF. For the CDR3, the DNA is TGTGCCAGTAGGGCACCAAAGGCTAACTATGGCTACACCTTC.

The chain joins TRBV5-5 to TRBJ2-2, with a possible D match to TRBD2 (5 bases). Germline CDR1 SGHKS, CDR2 YYEKEE (reference sequence). Trimming took 2 bases from V and 2 from J, leaving 13 bases between them. The CDR3 is made up of 16 amino acids. The CDR3 loop reads CASSFFGDSNTGELFF. Here the CDR3 DNA reads TGTGCCAGCAGCTTTTTCGGGGATAGTAACACCGGGGAGCTGTTTTTT.

This chain connects TRBV6-5 to TRBJ2-3, with D possibly TRBD2 on 5 matching bases. This CDR3 is 15 amino acids long. The germline gives CDR1 MNHEY, CDR2 SVGAGI. Between the trimmed V and J ends, which lost 8 bases and 3 bases, there was a span of 18 bases. The CDR3 sequence is CASRTGPGSTDTQYF. CDR3 nucleotides: TGTGCCAGCCGGACGGGTCCGGGGTCTACAGATACGCAGTATTTT.

This chain links TRBV18 with TRBJ2-7; D perhaps matches TRBD2 (5 bases). Germline CDR1 is KGHSH and CDR2 is LQKENI. V gave up 6 bases and J gave up 7 bases, with 13 bases separating them. This CDR3 region has 12 residues. CDR3 bases: TGTGCCAGCTCCAGCCTCAGCGGAGAGCAGTACTTC. As protein: CASSSLSGEQYF.

V usage is TRBV6-2 or TRBV6-3 and J usage is TRBJ2-3; 11 nucleotides match TRBD2. Germline V gene lookup returns CDR1 MNHEY and CDR2 SVGEGT. There are 17 residues in the CDR3. V gave up 1 base and J gave up 2 bases; unmatched junction bases: 5. CDR3 sequence: CASSYWASGGYTDTQYF. The CDR3 nucleotides read TGTGCCAGCAGTTACTGGGCTAGCGGGGGGTACACAGATACGCAGTATTTT.